The clone carrying this TCR beta chain was seen a handful of times. Its antigen is as yet unknown. Other DNA sequences of this sample code for an identical CDR3. Nominally healthy donors were sampled, though unrecorded immune exposures were likely. PCR involved 60 Vbeta and 13 Jbeta primers. Sequencing was performed with immunoSEQ multiplex PCR; in TCRdb, only in-frame clones are kept and a portion is missing. The profile covers fewer than 250,000 clones, with 70% to 90% appearing a single time and 2.9% taken by the ten largest. V shed 2 bases and J shed 3 bases, with 7 bases lying between them. Germline CDR1 is MNHEY and CDR2 is SVGAGI. The CDR3 length is 13 residues. These data originate in a study of cytomegalovirus exposure and HLA in healthy donors. Notes on the study in general: Roughly uniform sequencing depth across donors was assumed, possibly incorrectly.

The TCR sequence derives from a young man in good health and CMV-seronegative. Sample: PBMCs. J is TRBJ1-1 and V is TRBV6-5; no firm D call. CDR3 residues: CASSYKGDTEAFF. Here the CDR3 DNA reads TGTGCCAGCAGTTACAAAGGAGACACTGAAGCTTTCTTT.